The next 25 T cell receptor beta chains were all read from a single sample in a study of blood T cell repertoires in COVID-19. Profiled with immunoSEQ multiplex PCR; TCRdb holds only in-frame clones, not every one. The sample has some 230,000 clones, just under 85% seen once. Source material: PBMCs or T cells enriched from blood (not recorded which). These receptors came from a woman aged 40 to 55 with acute COVID-19.

The CDR3: CASSLTGRGEPQHF. The CDR3 DNA reads TGTGCCAGCAGCTTGACGGGCAGGGGCGAGCCCCAGCATTTT. The rearrangement joins TRBV5-8 to TRBJ1-5; a possible D gene is TRBD1 (6 bases). The CDR3 covers 14 residues. Trimming removed 1 base from V and 8 bases from J, with 13 bases in between. CDR1 and CDR2 from the germline V gene are SGHTS and YDEGEE.

Only one count was recorded for this clone. V and J are TRBV27 and TRBJ1-5; perhaps TRBD1 as D (6 bases). Trimming took off 4 bases at V and 2 bases at J, with 12 bases between the two ends. CDR1 is MNHEY and CDR2 is SMNVEV in the germline V gene (reference sequence). This CDR3 region has 15 residues. The CDR3 sequence: CASSYQGPGNQPQHF. In DNA form, the CDR3 reads TGTGCCAGCAGTTATCAGGGGCCTGGCAATCAGCCCCAGCATTTT.

V and J are TRBV30 and TRBJ1-1; weak D call: TRBD1 (6 bases). V lost 3 bases, J lost 1 base, and 9 bases lay in between. The CDR3 spans 13 residues. Germline assignment: CDR1 GTSNPN and CDR2 SVGIG (reference sequence). DNA for the CDR3: TGTGCCTGGAGAGGACAGCCGAACACTGAAGCTTTCTTT. Translated, it gives CAWRGQPNTEAFF.

This clone came up a few times. This chain connects TRBV28 to TRBJ2-5; the match to TRBD2 covers 8 bases. CDR1 and CDR2 from the germline V gene are MDHEN and SYDVKM. The CDR3 has 15 residues. The V and J ends lost 3 bases and 1 base, in that order; junction bases with no gene match: 4. As DNA, the CDR3 is TGTGCCAGCAGTTTGGATAGCGGGATCCAAGAGACCCAGTACTTC. It yields the protein CASSLDSGIQETQYF.

The chain has TRBV5-1 and TRBJ2-7; D is undetermined. Germline V CDR1 and CDR2: SGHRS, YFSETQ. There are 12 residues in the CDR3. Trimming took off 1 base at V and 5 bases at J, with 7 bases between the two ends. The CDR3 spells CASSLSLDEQYF. Written as DNA, the CDR3 is TGCGCCAGCAGCTTGTCCCTCGACGAGCAGTACTTC.

The rearrangement links TRBV10-1 to TRBJ1-6; TRBD1 matches at 7 bases. CDR1 is WNHNN and CDR2 is SYGVQD in the germline V gene (reference sequence). The CDR3 spans 16 residues. With 0 bases clipped from V and 9 bases from J, the junction kept 8 bases outside the gene matches. The CDR3 region has the DNA TGCGCCAGCAGTGAGTCTCCGAGACAGGGAGGTTCACCCCTCCACTTT. Protein product: CASSESPRQGGSPLHF.

The rearrangement uses TRBV27 and TRBJ2-1; 7 nucleotides match TRBD2. The CDR3 totals 14 residues. Germline values: CDR1 MNHEY, CDR2 SMNVEV (reference sequence). V shed 2 bases and J 2 bases; nucleotides not matched to a gene: 0. The CDR3 DNA reads TGTGCCAGCAGTTTAGGGGGGGCCTACAATGAGCAGTTCTTC. The encoded protein is CASSLGGAYNEQFF.

The chain combines TRBV5-4 with TRBJ2-7; D is possibly TRBD2 (7 bases). The germline gives CDR1 SGHNT, CDR2 YYREEE (reference sequence). The CDR3 length is 14 residues. Deletions cut 4 bases from V and 3 bases from J, with 14 bases between. The CDR3 protein is CASSQKGGDYEQYF. In nucleotides, the CDR3 is TGTGCCAGCAGCCAAAAAGGGGGGGACTACGAGCAGTACTTC.

This clone came up once. V is TRBV6-5 and J is TRBJ1-1, with unresolved D. V lost 6 bases, J lost 7 bases, and 15 bases lay in between. This CDR3 is built from 13 residues. Germline lookup yields CDR1 MNHEY and CDR2 SVGAGI. The CDR3 loop is CASRNHQASEAFF. The CDR3 nucleotides are TGTGCCAGCAGGAACCATCAGGCAAGTGAAGCTTTCTTT.

The CDR3 here is CASSSGGNQANYGYTF. CDR3 bases: TGTGCCAGCAGCTCAGGAGGCAATCAAGCTAACTATGGCTACACCTTC. The chain uses TRBV5-4 and TRBJ1-2, with no clear D. Germline CDR1 and CDR2: SGHNT and YYREEE (reference sequence). This CDR3 has 16 amino acids. The V end lost 3 bases, the J end lost 0 bases, and 15 bases lay between the germline ends.

CDR3 amino acids: CASRVGLAGETQYF. The CDR3 DNA is TGCGCCAGCAGAGTTGGACTAGCGGGGGAGACCCAGTACTTC. The V call is TRBV5-1, the J call TRBJ2-5; TRBD2 matches at 12 bases. CDR3 size: 14 residues. Trimming removed 5 bases from V and 5 bases from J; junction bases left unmatched: 4. Germline V gene sequence: CDR1 SGHRS, CDR2 YFSETQ.

As concerns this clone: Other DNA sequences in this specimen translate into the identical CDR3. This CDR3 reads CSAEGQNTEAFF. CDR3 DNA sequence: TGCAGCGCCGAGGGACAGAACACTGAAGCTTTCTTT. The rearrangement joins TRBV29-1 to TRBJ1-1, with D possibly TRBD1 on 6 matching bases. The CDR3 runs 12 residues. The V gene's germline CDR1 is SQVTM and CDR2 ANQGSEA. The ends were cut back, 7 bases at V and 1 base at J, with 10 bases in the middle.

The genes are TRBV7-2 and TRBJ1-1; 9 nucleotides match TRBD1. V shed 6 bases and J 4 bases; nucleotides not matched to a gene: 6. The CDR3 loop spans 14 amino acids. In germline, CDR1 is SGHTA, CDR2 FQGNSA. The CDR3 here is CASSFSTGGTEAFF. The CDR3 coding sequence is TGTGCCAGCAGTTTCTCGACAGGGGGCACTGAAGCTTTCTTT.

The chain joins TRBV14 to TRBJ2-1; D is unclear. Germline V lookup: CDR1 SGHDN, CDR2 FVKESK. V lost 10 bases and J lost 6, with 13 bases in between. The CDR3 extends over 12 amino acids. CDR3 nucleotide sequence: TGTGCCACCAGGAACCTTAGCAATGAGCAGTTCTTC. Translated: CATRNLSNEQFF.

This chain links TRBV2 with TRBJ1-1; a possible D gene is TRBD1 (5 bases). The CDR3 totals 14 residues. V was pared by 4 bases and J by 4 bases, with 13 bases between. Germline CDR1 reads SNHLY; CDR2 reads FYNNEI. The CDR3 nucleotides read TGTGCCAGCAGTGGGTCGGGGGGGAGCACTGAAGCTTTCTTT. Encoded protein: CASSGSGGSTEAFF.

J is TRBJ2-5 and V is TRBV6-5; TRBD1 is a possible D gene (6 bases). Looked up from germline, CDR1 is MNHEY and CDR2 is SVGAGI. V lost 5 bases to trimming and J lost 4 bases, with 17 bases between them. This CDR3 is 15 amino acids long. The CDR3 loop reads CASSPTPGEGETQYF. DNA of the CDR3: TGTGCCAGCAGTCCTACCCCAGGGGAAGGAGAGACCCAGTACTTC.

A remark on this clone: Other DNA sequences of this sample code for an identical CDR3. V usage is TRBV20-1 and J usage is TRBJ2-1, with TRBD2 as a possible D gene (6 bases). This CDR3 has 12 residues. V lost 3 bases and J 4 bases, leaving 7 bases between the germline ends. From germline, CDR1 is DFQATT and CDR2 SNEGSKA (reference sequence). The CDR3 spells CSASSGYNEQFF. DNA of the CDR3: TGCAGTGCTAGTAGCGGATACAATGAGCAGTTCTTC.

V usage is TRBV30 and J usage is TRBJ2-1; D is perhaps TRBD2 (5 bases). V was pared by 2 bases and J by 0 bases, with 11 bases between. The germline gives CDR1 GTSNPN, CDR2 SVGIG (reference sequence). The CDR3 covers 15 residues. CDR3 nucleotide sequence: TGTGCCTGGAGTCGATCGGGATACTCCTACAATGAGCAGTTCTTC. This sequence encodes CAWSRSGYSYNEQFF.

The V gene is TRBV3-1 (or the pseudogene TRBV3-2), the J gene TRBJ1-1; D is perhaps TRBD1 (6 bases). Germline assignment: CDR1 LGHDT and CDR2 YNNKEL (reference sequence). The CDR3 is made up of 14 amino acids. Between the trimmed V and J ends, which lost 1 base and 7 bases, there was a span of 13 bases. Here the CDR3 DNA reads TGTGCCAGCAGCCAAGCGGTAGGACAGCGTGAAGCTTTCTTT. Its protein is CASSQAVGQREAFF.

The V and J genes are TRBV4-1 and TRBJ2-5, with D possibly being TRBD1 (6 bases). The V gene lost 3 bases and the J gene lost 1 base, with 12 bases spanning the gap. The CDR3 runs to 15 residues. Germline assignment: CDR1 MGHRA and CDR2 YSYEKL. CDR3 amino acids: CASSQRTGSQETQYF. CDR3 in DNA: TGCGCCAGCAGCCAGCGTACAGGGAGCCAAGAGACCCAGTACTTC.

The chain couples TRBV21-1 to TRBJ1-6; the table gives TRBD1 as D, unverified against the DNA. TRBV21-1 is classified as a pseudogene. The length of the CDR3 is 15 residues. CDR3 residues: CASSKVRHLNSPLHF. As DNA, the CDR3 is TGTGCCAGCAGCAAAGTACGACACCTTAATTCACCCCTCCACTTT.

The chain uses TRBV4-1 and TRBJ1-6; tentative D call: TRBD1 (6 bases). The CDR3 loop spans 16 amino acids. V shed 2 bases and J shed 7 bases, with 15 bases lying between them. Per the germline V gene, CDR1 is MGHRA and CDR2 is YSYEKL. CDR3 bases: TGCGCCAGCAGCCAATTTGAAAACAGGGTGAATTCACCCCTCCACTTT. Translation: CASSQFENRVNSPLHF.

In its sample, this clone was seen once. The chain is built from TRBV14 and TRBJ1-2; TRBD1 might be the D (5 bases). V lost 2 bases to trimming and J lost 8 bases, with 15 bases between them. CDR1 is SGHDN and CDR2 is FVKESK in the germline V gene. This CDR3 is built from 14 residues. In nucleotides, the CDR3 is TGTGCCAGCAGCCAACAGGGCTACGCTATAGGCTACACCTTC. Translation: CASSQQGYAIGYTF.

The V and J genes are TRBV5-1 and TRBJ2-5, with D unclear. The V and J ends lost 1 base and 2 bases respectively, with 3 bases between them. CDR1 and CDR2 (germline): SGHRS, YFSETQ. CDR3 size: 12 residues. The CDR3 DNA sequence: TGCGCCAGCAGCTTGCCTCAAGAGACCCAGTACTTC. This translates into CASSLPQETQYF.

The J gene is TRBJ1-5, the V gene TRBV28; unclear D gene. CDR3 length: 13 residues. V shed 3 bases and J shed 4 bases, with 7 bases lying between them. Germline V gene sequence: CDR1 MDHEN, CDR2 SYDVKM. The CDR3, as DNA: TGTGCCAGCAGTTTGACAAGAAATCAGCCCCAGCATTTT. Translation: CASSLTRNQPQHF. The full variable domain, rest sourced from reference TRBV28 and TRBJ1-5, is DVKVTQSSRYLVKRTGEKVFLECVQDMDHENMFWYRQDPGLGLRLIYFSYDVKMKEKGDIPEGYSVSREKKERFSLILESASTNQTSMYLCASSLTRNQPQHFGDGTRLSIL.